The T cell receptor (beta chain) under discussion was sequenced for a study of long-term antiretroviral therapy in people with HIV. The CDR3 has 20 residues. Germline CDR1 and CDR2: SGHNT and YENEEA. J gave up 4 bases and V 6 bases, and 20 bases lay outside the gene matches. Version v3.0 of the immunoSEQ assay was performed at survey level. The protocol was immunoSEQ multiplex PCR, while the TCRdb copy is restricted to in-frame clones and leaves out a portion. The sample shows roughly 17,000 clones, 80% to 90% of them seen only once. The sample was unsorted PBMCs, taken 0.5 years after starting antiretroviral therapy. The V call is TRBV11-3, the J call TRBJ2-2; TRBD2 matches at 10 bases. This TCR was recovered from a woman between 35 and 50 years old with HIV. The CDR3 DNA is TGTGCCAGCAGTCTAGAGAGGTGGCTAGCGGGGGAAGTTGGCACCGGGGAGCTGTTTTTT. The encoded protein is CASSLERWLAGEVGTGELFF. Full variable domain (outside the CDR3, taken from reference TRBV11-3 and TRBJ2-2): EAGVVQSPRYKIIEKKQPVAFWCNPISGHNTLYWYLQNLGQGPELLIRYENEEAVDDSQLPKDRFSAERLKGVDSTLKIQPAELGDSAVYLCASSLERWLAGEVGTGELFFGEGSRLTVL.